The next 9 T cell receptor beta chains were all read from a single sample in a study of siplizumab effects on memory and regulatory T cells. Clones were sequenced by immunoSEQ multiplex PCR, and TCRdb holds only the in-frame ones, with some missing. The sample lists some 7,200 clones, around 70% occurring once. Sequenced material: effector memory CD8+ T cells sorted from blood. Subset specified: unstimulated CD8+ effector memory T cells. The origin of the receptors is a human donor in good health.

The chain couples TRBV27 to TRBJ2-1, with 11 bases lining up with TRBD2. The CDR3 is 15 amino acids. The V segment lost 3 bases and the J segment 7 bases; nucleotides outside the gene matches: 5. CDR1 and CDR2 from the germline V gene are MNHEY and SMNVEV (reference sequence). CDR3 nucleotide sequence: TGTGCCAGCAGTTTGGGTCCTAGCGGGAGGAATGAGCAGTTCTTC. Translating gives CASSLGPSGRNEQFF.

This chain uses TRBV7-3 with TRBJ2-3; 8 bases are shared with TRBD2. The J segment lost 4 bases and the V segment lost 3 bases, leaving 0 bases of the junction unmatched. Germline V gene data show CDR1 as SGHTA and CDR2 as FQGTGA. CDR3 length: 13 residues. The CDR3 spells CASSFGRADTQYF. CDR3 DNA sequence: TGTGCCAGCAGCTTCGGGAGGGCAGATACGCAGTATTTT.

The rearrangement links TRBV6-5 to TRBJ1-2; D is uncertain. Trimming pared 6 bases from V and 8 bases from J, leaving 13 bases between. The CDR3 runs to 12 residues. Germline CDR1 reads MNHEY; CDR2 reads SVGAGI. The CDR3 is CASRPPRGGYTF. The CDR3 coding sequence is TGTGCCAGCAGACCCCCTCGAGGGGGCTACACCTTC.

The sample holds a few counts of this clone. The chain is built from TRBV27 and TRBJ2-2; the match to TRBD1 covers 9 bases. In germline, CDR1 is MNHEY, CDR2 SMNVEV (reference sequence). Trimming took 4 bases from V and 6 from J; bases not matched to a gene: 3. There are 14 residues in the CDR3. The CDR3: CASSSRQGAGELFF. The CDR3 DNA is TGTGCCAGCAGTTCACGACAGGGGGCCGGGGAGCTGTTTTTT.

V usage is TRBV9 and J usage is TRBJ2-7; TRBD2 matches at 9 bases. The V and J ends lost 3 bases and 2 bases, in that order; junction bases with no gene match: 9. CDR3 length: 16 amino acids. Per germline, CDR1 SGDLS and CDR2 YYNGEE. Here the CDR3 DNA reads TGTGCCAGCAGCGAGGAGGCTTTAGCGGGGGCCTACGAGCAGTACTTC. This gives the protein CASSEEALAGAYEQYF.

This clone is a singleton in its sample. The CDR3: CASSIGGAEAFF. In DNA, the CDR3 is TGTGCCAGTAGTATCGGAGGGGCCGAAGCTTTCTTT. V and J are TRBV19 and TRBJ1-1, with a weak D call TRBD1 (5 bases). The CDR3 is 12 residues long. The V and J ends lost 3 bases and 8 bases respectively, with 10 bases between them. In germline, CDR1 is LNHDA, CDR2 SQIVND (reference sequence).

Here the CDR3 DNA reads TGTGCCAGCAGAAGAAGGGATAATCAGCCCCAGCATTTT. This encodes CASRRRDNQPQHF. The genes are TRBV2 and TRBJ1-5; D call uncertain. CDR3 length equals 13 residues. Germline assignment: CDR1 SNHLY and CDR2 FYNNEI. V was pared by 6 bases and J by 4 bases, with 10 bases between.

This chain links TRBV9 with TRBJ2-1; maybe TRBD1 (6 bases). Deletions cut 0 bases from V and 4 bases from J, with 14 bases between. The germline CDR1 and CDR2 sequences are SGDLS and YYNGEE. The CDR3 is 16 residues long. CDR3 DNA: TGTGCCAGCAGCGTAGAAGGTAGGGACATATACAATGAGCAGTTCTTC. It translates to CASSVEGRDIYNEQFF. Full variable domain (remainder filled in from reference TRBV9 and TRBJ2-1): DSGVTQTPKHLITATGQRVTLRCSPRSGDLSVYWYQQSLDQGLQFLIQYYNGEERAKGNILERFSAQQFPDLHSELNLSSLELGDSALYFCASSVEGRDIYNEQFFGPGTRLTVL.

The chain has TRBV25-1 and TRBJ1-1; D is ambiguous. V shed 4 bases and J shed 1 base, with 4 bases lying between them. In germline, CDR1 is MGHDK, CDR2 SYGVNS. The CDR3 totals 12 residues. Here the CDR3 reads CASSVGNTEAFF. CDR3 bases: TGTGCCAGCAGTGTTGGGAACACTGAAGCTTTCTTT.